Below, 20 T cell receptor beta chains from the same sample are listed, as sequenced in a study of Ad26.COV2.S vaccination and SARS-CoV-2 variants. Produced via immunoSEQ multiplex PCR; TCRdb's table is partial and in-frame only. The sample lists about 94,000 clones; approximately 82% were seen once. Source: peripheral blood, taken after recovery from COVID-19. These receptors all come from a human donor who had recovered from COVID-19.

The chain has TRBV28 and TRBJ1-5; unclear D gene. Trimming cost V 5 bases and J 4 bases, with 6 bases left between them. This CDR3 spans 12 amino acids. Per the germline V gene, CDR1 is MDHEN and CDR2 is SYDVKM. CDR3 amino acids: CASSQPNQPQHF. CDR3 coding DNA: TGTGCCAGCAGTCAACCTAATCAGCCCCAGCATTTT.

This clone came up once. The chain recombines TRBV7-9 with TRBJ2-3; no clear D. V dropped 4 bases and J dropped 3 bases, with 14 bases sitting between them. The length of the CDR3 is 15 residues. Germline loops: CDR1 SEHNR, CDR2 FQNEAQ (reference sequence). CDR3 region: CASSSRIGVTDTQYF. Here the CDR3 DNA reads TGTGCCAGCAGCTCCCGGATCGGTGTGACAGATACGCAGTATTTT.

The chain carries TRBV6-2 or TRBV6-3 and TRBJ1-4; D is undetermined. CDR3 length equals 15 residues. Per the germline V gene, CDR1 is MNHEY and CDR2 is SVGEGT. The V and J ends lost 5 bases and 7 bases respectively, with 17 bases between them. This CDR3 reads CASSRPGNLGEKLFF. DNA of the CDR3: TGTGCCAGCAGTAGACCAGGAAATCTGGGTGAAAAACTGTTTTTT.

CDR3 in DNA: TGTGCCAGCAGAGATGGGGGGCAGGGCACTGAAGCTTTCTTT. It codes for CASRDGGQGTEAFF. The chain joins TRBV28 to TRBJ1-1; D possibly corresponds to TRBD1 (6 bases). This CDR3 region has 14 residues. Germline V lookup: CDR1 MDHEN, CDR2 SYDVKM. The V end lost 6 bases, the J end lost 4 bases, and 15 bases lay between the germline ends.

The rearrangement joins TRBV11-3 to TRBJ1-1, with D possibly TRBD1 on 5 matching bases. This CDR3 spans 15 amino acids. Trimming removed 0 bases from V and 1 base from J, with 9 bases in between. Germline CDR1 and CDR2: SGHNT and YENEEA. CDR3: CASSLDGHPNTEAFF. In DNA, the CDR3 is TGTGCCAGCAGCTTAGATGGACACCCGAACACTGAAGCTTTCTTT.

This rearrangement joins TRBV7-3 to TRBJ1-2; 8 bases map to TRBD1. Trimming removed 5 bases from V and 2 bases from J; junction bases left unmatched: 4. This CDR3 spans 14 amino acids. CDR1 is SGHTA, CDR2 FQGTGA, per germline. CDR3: CASSKGTGNYGYTF. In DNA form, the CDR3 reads TGTGCCAGCAGCAAGGGGACAGGCAACTATGGCTACACCTTC.

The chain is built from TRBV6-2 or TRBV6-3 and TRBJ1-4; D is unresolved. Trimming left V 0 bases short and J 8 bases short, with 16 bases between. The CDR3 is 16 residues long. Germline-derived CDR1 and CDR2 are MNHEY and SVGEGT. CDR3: CASSYSFEQREEKLFF. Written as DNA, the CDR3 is TGTGCCAGCAGTTACTCCTTTGAGCAAAGGGAGGAAAAACTGTTTTTT.

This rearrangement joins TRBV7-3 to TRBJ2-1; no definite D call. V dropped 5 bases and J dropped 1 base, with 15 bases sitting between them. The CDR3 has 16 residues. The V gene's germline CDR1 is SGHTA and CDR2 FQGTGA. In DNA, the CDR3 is TGTGCCAGCAGCCCCCAATGGGCCCTATCCTACAATGAGCAGTTCTTC. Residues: CASSPQWALSYNEQFF.

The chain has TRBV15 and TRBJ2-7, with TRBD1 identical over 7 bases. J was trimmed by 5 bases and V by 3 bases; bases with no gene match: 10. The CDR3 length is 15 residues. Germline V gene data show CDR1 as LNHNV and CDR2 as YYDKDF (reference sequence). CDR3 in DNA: TGTGCCACCAGCAGGGGTGGGACAGAGGGGAACGAGCAGTACTTC. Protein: CATSRGGTEGNEQYF.

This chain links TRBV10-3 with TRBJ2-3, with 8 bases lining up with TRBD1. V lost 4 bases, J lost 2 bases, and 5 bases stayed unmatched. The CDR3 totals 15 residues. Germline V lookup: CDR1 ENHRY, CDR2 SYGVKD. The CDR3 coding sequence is TGTGCCATCAGTGTCGCAGGGGGCGCCACAGATACGCAGTATTTT. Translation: CAISVAGGATDTQYF.

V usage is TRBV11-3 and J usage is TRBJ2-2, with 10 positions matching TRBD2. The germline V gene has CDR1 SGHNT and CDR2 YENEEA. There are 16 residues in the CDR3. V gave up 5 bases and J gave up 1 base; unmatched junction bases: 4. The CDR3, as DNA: TGTGCCAGCAGCCAGTGGACTAGCGGGAACACCGGGGAGCTGTTTTTT. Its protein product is CASSQWTSGNTGELFF. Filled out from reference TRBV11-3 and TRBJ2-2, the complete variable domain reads EAGVVQSPRYKIIEKKQPVAFWCNPISGHNTLYWYLQNLGQGPELLIRYENEEAVDDSQLPKDRFSAERLKGVDSTLKIQPAELGDSAVYLCASSQWTSGNTGELFFGEGSRLTVL.

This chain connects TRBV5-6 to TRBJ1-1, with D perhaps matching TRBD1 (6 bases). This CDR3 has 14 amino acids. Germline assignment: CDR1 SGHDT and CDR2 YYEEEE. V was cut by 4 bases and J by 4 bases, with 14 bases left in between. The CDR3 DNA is TGTGCCAGCAGCGGGCAGTCAGGGGCCACTGAAGCTTTCTTT. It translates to CASSGQSGATEAFF.

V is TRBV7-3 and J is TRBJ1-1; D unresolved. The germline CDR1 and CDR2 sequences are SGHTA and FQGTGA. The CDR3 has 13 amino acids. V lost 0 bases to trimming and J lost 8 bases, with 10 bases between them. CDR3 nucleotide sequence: TGTGCCAGCAGCTTAACGCCGGGAAGGGAAGCTTTCTTT. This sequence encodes CASSLTPGREAFF.

CDR3 sequence reads: CASSSLDRGGEQYF. The CDR3 DNA reads TGTGCCAGCAGTTCCCTAGACAGGGGGGGCGAGCAGTACTTC. This rearrangement joins TRBV27 to TRBJ2-7, with TRBD1 matching over 9 bases. V lost 4 bases, J lost 6 bases, and 7 bases stayed unmatched. Germline CDR1 MNHEY, CDR2 SMNVEV (reference sequence). The CDR3 is 14 amino acids.

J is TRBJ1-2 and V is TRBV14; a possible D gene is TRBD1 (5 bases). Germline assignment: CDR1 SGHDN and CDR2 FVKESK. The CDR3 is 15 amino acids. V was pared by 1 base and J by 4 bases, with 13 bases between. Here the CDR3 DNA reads TGTGCCAGCAGCCAAGTCCAGGGAAATGCCTATGGCTACACCTTC. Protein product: CASSQVQGNAYGYTF. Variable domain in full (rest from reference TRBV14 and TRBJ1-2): EAGVTQFPSHSVIEKGQTVTLRCDPISGHDNLYWYRRVMGKEIKFLLHFVKESKQDESGMPNNRFLAERTGGTYSTLKVQPAELEDSGVYFCASSQVQGNAYGYTFGSGTRLTVV.

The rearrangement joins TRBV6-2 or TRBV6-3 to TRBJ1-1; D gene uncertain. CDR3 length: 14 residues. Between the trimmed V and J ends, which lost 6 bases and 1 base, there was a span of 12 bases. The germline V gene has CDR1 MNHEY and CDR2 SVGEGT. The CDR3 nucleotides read TGTGCCAGCAGCTCCCTACAGTGGAACACTGAAGCTTTCTTT. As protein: CASSSLQWNTEAFF.

CDR3 residues: CASSPRKRFSVTDTQYF. For the CDR3, the DNA is TGTGCCAGCAGCCCCCGAAAAAGGTTTAGCGTAACAGATACGCAGTATTTT. This chain uses TRBV7-9 with TRBJ2-3; D may be TRBD2 (5 bases). Per germline, CDR1 SEHNR and CDR2 FQNEAQ (reference sequence). CDR3 length: 17 amino acids. Trimming pared 5 bases from V and 3 bases from J, leaving 21 bases between. The whole variable domain, filled in from reference TRBV7-9 and TRBJ2-3, reads DTGVSQNPRHKITKRGQNVTFRCDPISEHNRLYWYRQTLGQGPEFLTYFQNEAQLEKSRLLSDRFSAERPKGSFSTLEIQRTEQGDSAMYLCASSPRKRFSVTDTQYFGPGTRLTVL.

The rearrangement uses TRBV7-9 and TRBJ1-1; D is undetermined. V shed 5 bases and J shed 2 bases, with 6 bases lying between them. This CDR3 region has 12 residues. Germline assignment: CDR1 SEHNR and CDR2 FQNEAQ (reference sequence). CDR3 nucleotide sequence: TGTGCCAGCAGCGCCGCCAACACTGAAGCTTTCTTT. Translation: CASSAANTEAFF. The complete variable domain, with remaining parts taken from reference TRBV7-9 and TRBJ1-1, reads DTGVSQNPRHKITKRGQNVTFRCDPISEHNRLYWYRQTLGQGPEFLTYFQNEAQLEKSRLLSDRFSAERPKGSFSTLEIQRTEQGDSAMYLCASSAANTEAFFGQGTRLTVV.

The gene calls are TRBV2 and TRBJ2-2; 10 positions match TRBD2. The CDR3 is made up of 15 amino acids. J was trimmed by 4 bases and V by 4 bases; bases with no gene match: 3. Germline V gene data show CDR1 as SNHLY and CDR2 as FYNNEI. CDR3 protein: CASSVAGGGTGELFF. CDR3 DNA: TGTGCCAGCAGTGTAGCGGGGGGAGGCACCGGGGAGCTGTTTTTT.

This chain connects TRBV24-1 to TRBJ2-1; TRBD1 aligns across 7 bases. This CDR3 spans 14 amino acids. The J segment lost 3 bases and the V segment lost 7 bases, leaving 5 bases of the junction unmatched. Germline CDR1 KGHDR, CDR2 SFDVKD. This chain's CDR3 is CATSPTGYYNEQFF. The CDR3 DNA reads TGTGCCACCAGCCCGACAGGGTACTACAATGAGCAGTTCTTC.